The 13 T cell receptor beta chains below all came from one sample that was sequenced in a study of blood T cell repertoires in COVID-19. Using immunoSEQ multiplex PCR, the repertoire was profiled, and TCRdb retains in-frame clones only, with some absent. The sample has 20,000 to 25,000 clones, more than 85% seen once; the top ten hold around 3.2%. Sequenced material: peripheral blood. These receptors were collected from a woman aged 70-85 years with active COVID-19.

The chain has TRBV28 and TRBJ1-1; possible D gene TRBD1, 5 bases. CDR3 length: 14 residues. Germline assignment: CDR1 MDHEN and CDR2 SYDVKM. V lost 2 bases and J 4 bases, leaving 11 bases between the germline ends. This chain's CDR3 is CASSLGMQGTEAFF. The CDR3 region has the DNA TGTGCCAGCAGTTTAGGGATGCAGGGCACTGAAGCTTTCTTT.

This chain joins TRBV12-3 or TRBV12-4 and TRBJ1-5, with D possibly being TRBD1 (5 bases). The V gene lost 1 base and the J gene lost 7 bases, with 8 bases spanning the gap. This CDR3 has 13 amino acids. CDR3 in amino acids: CASSLGRGQPQHF. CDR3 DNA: TGTGCCAGCAGTTTAGGGAGGGGCCAGCCCCAGCATTTT.

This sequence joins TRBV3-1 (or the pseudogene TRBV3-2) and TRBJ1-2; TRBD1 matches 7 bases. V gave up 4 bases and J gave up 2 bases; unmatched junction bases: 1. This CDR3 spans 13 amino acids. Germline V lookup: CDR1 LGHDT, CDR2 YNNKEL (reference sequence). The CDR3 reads CASSRGQNYGYTF. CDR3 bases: TGTGCCAGCAGCCGGGGACAGAACTATGGCTACACCTTC.

CDR3 amino acids: CASRQPGQTFPNTEAFF. The CDR3 DNA is TGTGCCAGCCGACAACCGGGACAGACTTTTCCGAACACTGAAGCTTTCTTT. The rearrangement joins TRBV28 to TRBJ1-1; 7 bases align to TRBD1. Trimming at V came to 8 bases and at J to 1 base, leaving 16 bases not matched to a gene. The CDR3 length is 17 residues. CDR1 and CDR2 from the germline V gene are MDHEN and SYDVKM.

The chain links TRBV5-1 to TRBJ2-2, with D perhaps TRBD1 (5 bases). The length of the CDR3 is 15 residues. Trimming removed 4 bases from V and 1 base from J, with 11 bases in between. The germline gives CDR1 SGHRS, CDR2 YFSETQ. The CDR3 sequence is CASSGFTGNTGELFF. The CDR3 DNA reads TGCGCCAGCAGCGGTTTCACAGGGAACACCGGGGAGCTGTTTTTT. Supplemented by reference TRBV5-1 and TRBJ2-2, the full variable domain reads KAGVTQTPRYLIKTRGQQVTLSCSPISGHRSVSWYQQTPGQGLQFLFEYFSETQRNKGNFPGRFSGRQFSNSRSEMNVSTLELGDSALYLCASSGFTGNTGELFFGEGSRLTVL.

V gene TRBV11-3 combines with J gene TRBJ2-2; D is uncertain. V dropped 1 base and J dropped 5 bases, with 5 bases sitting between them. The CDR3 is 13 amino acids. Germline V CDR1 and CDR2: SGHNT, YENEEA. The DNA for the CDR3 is TGTGCCAGCAGCTTAGTTCCGACCGGGGAGCTGTTTTTT. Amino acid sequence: CASSLVPTGELFF.

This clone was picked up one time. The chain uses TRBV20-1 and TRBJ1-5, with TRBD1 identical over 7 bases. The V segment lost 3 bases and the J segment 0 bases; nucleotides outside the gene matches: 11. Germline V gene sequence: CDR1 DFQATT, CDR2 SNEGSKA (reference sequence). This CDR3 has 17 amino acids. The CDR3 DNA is TGCAGTGCTAGTATGGGACAGCTACTTTATAGCAATCAGCCCCAGCATTTT. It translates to CSASMGQLLYSNQPQHF.

The CDR3 spells CASSLGQGLIYGYTF. The DNA for the CDR3 is TGTGCCAGCAGCTTAGGTCAGGGGCTAATCTATGGCTACACCTTC. The V gene is TRBV7-9, the J gene TRBJ1-2, with a weak D call TRBD1 (6 bases). The CDR3 loop spans 15 amino acids. V lost 1 base and J lost 4, with 13 bases in between. The V gene's germline CDR1 is SEHNR and CDR2 FQNEAQ (reference sequence). Combining the CDR3 with reference TRBV7-9 and TRBJ1-2 gives the whole variable domain DTGVSQNPRHKITKRGQNVTFRCDPISEHNRLYWYRQTLGQGPEFLTYFQNEAQLEKSRLLSDRFSAERPKGSFSTLEIQRTEQGDSAMYLCASSLGQGLIYGYTFGSGTRLTVV.

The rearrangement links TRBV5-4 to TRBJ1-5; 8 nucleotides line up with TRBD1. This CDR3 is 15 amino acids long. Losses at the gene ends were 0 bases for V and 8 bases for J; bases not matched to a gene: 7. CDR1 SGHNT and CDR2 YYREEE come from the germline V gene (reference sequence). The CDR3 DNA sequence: TGTGCCAGCAGCTTGGGGACAGGGACTCAAGAGCCCCAGCATTTT. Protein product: CASSLGTGTQEPQHF.

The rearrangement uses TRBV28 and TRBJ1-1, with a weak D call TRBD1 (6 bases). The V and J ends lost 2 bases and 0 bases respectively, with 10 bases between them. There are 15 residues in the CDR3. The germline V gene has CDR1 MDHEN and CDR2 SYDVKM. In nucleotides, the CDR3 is TGTGCCAGCAGTTTAGGGGGACATTTGAACACTGAAGCTTTCTTT. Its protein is CASSLGGHLNTEAFF.

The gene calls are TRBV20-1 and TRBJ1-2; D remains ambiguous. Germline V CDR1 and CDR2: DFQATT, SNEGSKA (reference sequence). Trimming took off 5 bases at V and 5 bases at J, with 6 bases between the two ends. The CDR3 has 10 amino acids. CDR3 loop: CSAGLYGYTF. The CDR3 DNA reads TGCAGTGCTGGGCTATATGGCTACACCTTC.

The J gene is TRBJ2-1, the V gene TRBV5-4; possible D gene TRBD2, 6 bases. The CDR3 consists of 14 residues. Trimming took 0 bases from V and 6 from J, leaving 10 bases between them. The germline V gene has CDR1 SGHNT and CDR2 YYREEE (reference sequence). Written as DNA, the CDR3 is TGTGCCAGCAGCTTGGGAGGGACTCTCAATGAGCAGTTCTTC. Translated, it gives CASSLGGTLNEQFF. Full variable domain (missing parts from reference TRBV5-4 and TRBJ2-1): ETGVTQSPTHLIKTRGQQVTLRCSSQSGHNTVSWYQQALGQGPQFIFQYYREEENGRGNFPPRFSGLQFPNYSSELNVNALELDDSALYLCASSLGGTLNEQFFGPGTRLTVL.

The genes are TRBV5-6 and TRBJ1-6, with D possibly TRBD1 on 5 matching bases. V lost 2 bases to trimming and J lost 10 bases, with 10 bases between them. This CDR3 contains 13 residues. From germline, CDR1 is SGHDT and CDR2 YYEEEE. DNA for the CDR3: TGTGCCAGCAGCTTAAGAGCAGGGTCACCCCTCCACTTT. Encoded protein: CASSLRAGSPLHF.